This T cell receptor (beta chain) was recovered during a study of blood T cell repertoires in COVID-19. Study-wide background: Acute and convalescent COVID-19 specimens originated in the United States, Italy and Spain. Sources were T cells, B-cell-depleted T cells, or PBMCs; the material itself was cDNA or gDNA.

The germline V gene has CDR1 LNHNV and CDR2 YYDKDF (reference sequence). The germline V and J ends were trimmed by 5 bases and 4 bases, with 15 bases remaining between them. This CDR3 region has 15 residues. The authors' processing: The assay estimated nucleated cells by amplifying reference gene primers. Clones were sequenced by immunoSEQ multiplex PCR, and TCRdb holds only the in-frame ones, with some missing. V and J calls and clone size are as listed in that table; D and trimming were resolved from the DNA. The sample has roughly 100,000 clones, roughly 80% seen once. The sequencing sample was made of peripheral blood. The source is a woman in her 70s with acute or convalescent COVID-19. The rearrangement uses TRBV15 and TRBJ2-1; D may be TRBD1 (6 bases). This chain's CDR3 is CATSAQGEGYNEQFF. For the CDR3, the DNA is TGTGCCACCAGCGCACAGGGAGAGGGTTACAATGAGCAGTTCTTC.